Shown below are 24 T cell receptor beta chains from a single sample sequenced in a study of blood T cell repertoires in COVID-19. Profiling relied on immunoSEQ multiplex PCR, and the TCRdb table lists in-frame clones only, not all of them. Here the sample spans about 41,000 clones, about 83% being singletons. Specimen: peripheral blood. The origin of the receptors is an elderly woman with acute or convalescent COVID-19.

CDR3 in amino acids: CASSPTGTSGGHRETQYF. As DNA, the CDR3 is TGTGCCAGCAGCCCAACCGGGACTAGCGGGGGCCACCGAGAGACCCAGTACTTC. The chain links TRBV28 to TRBJ2-5; 14 bases agree with TRBD2. J was trimmed by 4 bases and V by 6 bases; bases with no gene match: 13. In germline, CDR1 is MDHEN, CDR2 SYDVKM. The CDR3 totals 18 residues.

CDR3: CASSLAGRGGQPQHF. The CDR3 nucleotides are TGTGCCAGCAGCTTAGCGGGCAGGGGTGGTCAGCCCCAGCATTTT. The rearrangement uses TRBV7-2 and TRBJ1-5, with D maybe TRBD1 (6 bases). Germline V CDR1 and CDR2: SGHTA, FQGNSA. V lost 0 bases to trimming and J lost 6 bases, with 12 bases between them. This CDR3 has 15 amino acids.

The gene calls are TRBV5-1 and TRBJ1-6; possible D gene TRBD1, 5 bases. The V end lost 0 bases, the J end lost 5 bases, and 9 bases lay between the germline ends. The CDR3 extends over 15 amino acids. CDR1 is SGHRS and CDR2 is YFSETQ in the germline V gene. The CDR3 region has the DNA TGCGCCAGCAGCTTGGAGGCAGGGCATAATTCACCCCTCCACTTT. The encoded protein is CASSLEAGHNSPLHF.

The CDR3 spells CASSQVLAEGSEQYF. CDR3 nucleotide sequence: TGCGCCAGCAGCCAAGTCCTGGCCGAGGGAAGCGAGCAGTACTTC. The rearrangement links TRBV4-3 to TRBJ2-7, with D possibly matching TRBD2 (5 bases). The ends were cut back, 1 base at V and 6 bases at J, with 16 bases in the middle. Germline CDR1 and CDR2: LGHNA and YSLEER. The CDR3 loop spans 15 amino acids.

This chain uses TRBV6-2 or TRBV6-3 with TRBJ1-2; D unclear. The V gene's germline CDR1 is MNHEY and CDR2 SVGEGT. Trimming shortened V by 5 bases and J by 5 bases, and 12 bases separated the two germline ends. This CDR3 is built from 13 residues. The CDR3: CASSPSEAYGYTF. CDR3 DNA sequence: TGTGCCAGCAGTCCGTCCGAAGCGTATGGCTACACCTTC.

V usage is TRBV25-1 and J usage is TRBJ1-4, with 7 nucleotides matching TRBD1. Per germline, CDR1 MGHDK and CDR2 SYGVNS. The CDR3 runs 16 residues. V shed 7 bases and J 3 bases; nucleotides not matched to a gene: 11. CDR3 loop: CASKGDRAFPNEKLFF. In DNA, the CDR3 is TGTGCCAGCAAGGGGGACAGAGCGTTTCCTAATGAAAAACTGTTTTTT.

The chain is built from TRBV9 and TRBJ1-3, with D unresolved. The CDR3 runs to 14 residues. Between the trimmed V and J ends, which lost 4 bases and 3 bases, there was a span of 11 bases. Germline V CDR1 and CDR2: SGDLS, YYNGEE. This CDR3 reads CASSLTVSGNTIYF. The CDR3 coding sequence is TGTGCCAGCAGCCTTACAGTAAGTGGAAACACCATATATTTT.

V gene TRBV6-7 combines with J gene TRBJ1-5; 8 bases fit TRBD1. TRBV6-7 is classed as an ORF, of uncertain function. With V trimmed by 7 bases and J by 3 bases, 5 bases remained unmatched. This CDR3 region has 14 residues. CDR3 nucleotides: TGTGCCAGCACCCAGCAGGGGGCCAATCAGCCCCAGCATTTT. Residues: CASTQQGANQPQHF.

V usage is TRBV6-1 and J usage is TRBJ2-2, with D perhaps matching TRBD1 (5 bases). V dropped 0 bases and J dropped 1 base, with 6 bases sitting between them. The CDR3 runs 15 residues. In germline, CDR1 is MNHNS, CDR2 SASEGT. CDR3 loop: CASSEAQGNTGELFF. As DNA, the CDR3 is TGTGCCAGCAGTGAAGCGCAGGGGAACACCGGGGAGCTGTTTTTT.

This rearrangement joins TRBV2 to TRBJ1-1; a possible D gene is TRBD1 (6 bases). The CDR3 is 14 residues long. Germline loops: CDR1 SNHLY, CDR2 FYNNEI. V gave up 1 base and J gave up 7 bases, with 13 bases separating them. CDR3 region: CASSEGRGPVEAFF. As DNA, the CDR3 is TGTGCCAGCAGTGAAGGGCGGGGGCCGGTTGAAGCTTTCTTT.

The rearrangement links TRBV2 to TRBJ1-2; 9 bases are a match to TRBD1. The CDR3 covers 14 residues. Germline CDR1 is SNHLY and CDR2 is FYNNEI. The junction had 10 bases not matched to a gene; V was cut back by 6 bases and J by 8 bases. Written as DNA, the CDR3 is TGTGCCAGCAGAAGACTACAGGGGGCGGAGGGCTACACCTTC. This codes for CASRRLQGAEGYTF.

The V and J genes are TRBV30 and TRBJ2-5; D remains ambiguous. CDR3 length equals 15 residues. V gave up 3 bases and J gave up 2 bases, with 16 bases separating them. Germline V gene sequence: CDR1 GTSNPN, CDR2 SVGIG (reference sequence). The chain's CDR3 is CAWSEAFWQQETQYF. The CDR3 coding sequence is TGTGCCTGGAGCGAGGCTTTTTGGCAGCAAGAGACCCAGTACTTC.

The chain is built from TRBV3-1 (or the pseudogene TRBV3-2) and TRBJ2-7, with D tentatively TRBD2 (6 bases). Germline CDR1 LGHDT, CDR2 YNNKEL (reference sequence). The CDR3 has 15 amino acids. V was pared by 4 bases and J by 3 bases, with 16 bases between. The CDR3 region is CASSPQWRGFYEQYF. The CDR3 coding sequence is TGTGCCAGCAGCCCCCAATGGAGGGGTTTCTACGAGCAGTACTTC.

This chain joins TRBV5-4 and TRBJ2-1, with D maybe TRBD1 (6 bases). Germline values: CDR1 SGHNT, CDR2 YYREEE (reference sequence). The ends were cut back, 4 bases at V and 5 bases at J, with 13 bases in the middle. The CDR3 runs 14 residues. The CDR3 DNA reads TGTGCCAGCAGCCGGCCAGGGGTCGACAATGAGCAGTTCTTC. It encodes CASSRPGVDNEQFF.

In this sample, this clone turned up a few times. CDR3 in DNA: TGTGCCACCAGTGAGCCTACAGGTTCCGAGACCCAGTACTTC. Its protein product is CATSEPTGSETQYF. The chain joins TRBV24-1 to TRBJ2-5; D may be TRBD1 (5 bases). Germline V gene data show CDR1 as KGHDR and CDR2 as SFDVKD. V was pared by 4 bases and J by 5 bases, with 13 bases between. This CDR3 contains 14 residues.

The gene calls are TRBV4-3 and TRBJ2-1, with a possible D match to TRBD2 (7 bases). Trimming shortened V by 4 bases and J by 7 bases, and 17 bases separated the two germline ends. The CDR3 runs 15 residues. Germline assignment: CDR1 LGHNA and CDR2 YSLEER. The CDR3 DNA reads as TGCGCCAGCAGCCCTTTTTTGGGGGGGCCTAATGAGCAGTTCTTC. It is translated as CASSPFLGGPNEQFF.

The V and J genes are TRBV5-1 and TRBJ1-4; the D gene is possibly TRBD1 (5 bases). Between the trimmed V and J ends, which lost 1 base and 7 bases, there was a span of 14 bases. CDR1 and CDR2 from the germline V gene are SGHRS and YFSETQ. CDR3 length: 15 residues. The CDR3 nucleotides are TGCGCCAGCAGCTTGATAGGGGCGGATGGTGAAAAACTGTTTTTT. Translation gives CASSLIGADGEKLFF.

This rearrangement joins TRBV30 to TRBJ1-1; D gene uncertain. The V end was cut by 3 bases, the J end by 1 base, with 6 bases between. Germline lookup yields CDR1 GTSNPN and CDR2 SVGIG (reference sequence). There are 12 residues in the CDR3. The CDR3 nucleotides are TGTGCCTGGAGAGAGAAGAACACTGAAGCTTTCTTT. It specifies CAWREKNTEAFF. Full variable domain (missing parts from reference TRBV30 and TRBJ1-1): SQTIHQWPATLVQPVGSPLSLECTVEGTSNPNLYWYRQAAGRGLQLLFYSVGIGQISSEVPQNLSASRPQDRQFILSSKKLLLSDSGFYLCAWREKNTEAFFGQGTRLTVV.

V usage is TRBV2 and J usage is TRBJ2-1, with D tentatively TRBD1 (5 bases). The CDR3 is 15 residues long. Germline CDR1 is SNHLY and CDR2 is FYNNEI. Trimming shortened V by 2 bases and J by 6 bases, and 14 bases separated the two germline ends. CDR3 region: CASSEWQGRTNEQFF. The DNA of the CDR3 is TGTGCCAGCAGTGAATGGCAGGGAAGGACCAATGAGCAGTTCTTC. The complete variable domain, with remaining parts taken from reference TRBV2 and TRBJ2-1, reads EPEVTQTPSHQVTQMGQEVILRCVPISNHLYFYWYRQILGQKVEFLVSFYNNEISEKSEIFDDQFSVERPDGSNFTLKIRSTKLEDSAMYFCASSEWQGRTNEQFFGPGTRLTVL.

V is TRBV5-1 and J is TRBJ2-7, with 12 bases fitting TRBD2. Germline CDR1 reads SGHRS; CDR2 reads YFSETQ. Unmatched junction bases numbered 7, after V lost 3 bases and J lost 0 bases. The CDR3 length is 17 residues. CDR3 nucleotides: TGCGCCAGCAGCTCAACTAGCGGGGGGACTAGCTCCTACGAGCAGTACTTC. Residues: CASSSTSGGTSSYEQYF.

The sample holds a few counts of this clone. The chain has TRBV5-1 and TRBJ2-7, with 9 positions matching TRBD1. Germline V gene sequence: CDR1 SGHRS, CDR2 YFSETQ. V gave up 2 bases and J gave up 7 bases; unmatched junction bases: 4. CDR3 size: 13 residues. The CDR3 is CASSFGTGREQYF. The DNA for the CDR3 is TGCGCCAGCAGCTTTGGGACAGGGCGAGAGCAGTACTTC. Variable domain in full (rest from reference TRBV5-1 and TRBJ2-7): KAGVTQTPRYLIKTRGQQVTLSCSPISGHRSVSWYQQTPGQGLQFLFEYFSETQRNKGNFPGRFSGRQFSNSRSEMNVSTLELGDSALYLCASSFGTGREQYFGPGTRLTVT.

The chain carries TRBV5-1 and TRBJ1-1; 10 nucleotides align to TRBD1. The CDR3 spans 16 residues. Looked up from germline, CDR1 is SGHRS and CDR2 is YFSETQ. The ends lost 0 bases at V and 4 bases at J; junction bases unmatched: 6. CDR3 loop: CASSLGGTGEGTEAFF. CDR3 nucleotides: TGCGCCAGCAGCTTGGGTGGGACAGGGGAGGGCACTGAAGCTTTCTTT.

This chain joins TRBV5-5 and TRBJ1-4; a weak D match, TRBD1 (6 bases). The CDR3 spans 15 residues. Trimming removed 4 bases from V and 8 bases from J, with 18 bases in between. Germline V gives CDR1 SGHKS, CDR2 YYEKEE (reference sequence). CDR3 in DNA: TGTGCCAGCAGCGCCCAGGGGAGGGAGTCCGAAAAACTGTTTTTT. It yields the protein CASSAQGRESEKLFF.

This chain joins TRBV4-1 and TRBJ1-4; 7 positions agree with TRBD1. The J segment lost 3 bases and the V segment lost 0 bases, leaving 10 bases of the junction unmatched. Germline CDR1 is MGHRA and CDR2 is YSYEKL. This CDR3 region has 18 residues. Here the CDR3 DNA reads TGCGCCAGCAGCCAAGATCCCATCAGGGGGGTGGCTAATGAAAAACTGTTTTTT. This translates into CASSQDPIRGVANEKLFF.